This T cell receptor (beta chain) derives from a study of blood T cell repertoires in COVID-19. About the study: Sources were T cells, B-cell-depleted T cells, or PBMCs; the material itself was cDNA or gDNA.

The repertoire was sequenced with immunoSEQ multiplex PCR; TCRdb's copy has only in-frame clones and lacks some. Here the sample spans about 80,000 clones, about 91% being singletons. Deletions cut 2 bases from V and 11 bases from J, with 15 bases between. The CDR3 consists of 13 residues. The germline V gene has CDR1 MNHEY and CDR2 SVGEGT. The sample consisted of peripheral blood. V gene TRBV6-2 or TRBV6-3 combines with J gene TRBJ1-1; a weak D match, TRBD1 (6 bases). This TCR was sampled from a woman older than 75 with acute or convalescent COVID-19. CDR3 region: CASSYPRSRGAFF. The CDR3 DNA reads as TGTGCCAGCAGTTACCCCAGGTCGAGGGGGGCTTTCTTT.